This entry lists 26 T cell receptor beta chains sequenced from one sample in a study of identical twins (dated by TCRdb to about 2016). Library preparation was by 5' RACE. The sequencer was an Illumina HiSeq 2000. Starting from the raw public reads, TCRdb applied fastp trimming at Q25, assembled clones with MiXCR and retained in-frame beta chains. CDR3 protein duplicates are merged, each entry listing the most common genes and DNA. The sample profile shows about 150,000 distinct CDR3 sequences; under 4.5% of them were found once. The top ten clonotypes cover 7.5% to 8.5% of the sample. Specimen: memory T cells sorted from blood. This specimen's cell subset or site label, per the study, means: CD45RO+ enriched T cells. The receptors derive from a young man in good health.

This clonotype has a count of ten or more. The V call is TRBV9, the J call TRBJ2-5; a possible D gene is TRBD1 (5 bases). This CDR3 region has 13 residues. V lost 3 bases to trimming and J lost 5 bases, with 11 bases between them. Germline loops: CDR1 SGDLS, CDR2 YYNGEE. This chain's CDR3 is CASSAQERETQYF. The CDR3 DNA sequence: TGTGCCAGCAGCGCACAGGAGAGGGAGACCCAGTACTTC.

This clonotype has ten or more counts. The chain has TRBV6-2 or TRBV6-3 and TRBJ2-2; D may correspond to TRBD1 or TRBD2 (5 bases each). This CDR3 comprises 16 residues. Germline CDR1 is MNHEY and CDR2 is SVGEGT. Trimming cost V 6 bases and J 4 bases, with 18 bases left between them. The CDR3 here is CASRTYLKGSTGELFF. The CDR3 DNA reads TGTGCCAGCAGGACTTACCTTAAGGGGAGCACCGGGGAGCTGTTTTTT.

This clonotype rates as medium-sized. The genes are TRBV6-2 or TRBV6-3 and TRBJ2-3; 13 nucleotides match TRBD2. The V gene end was trimmed by 10 bases and the J gene end by 2 bases; junction bases not matched to a gene: 12. The germline V gene has CDR1 MNHEY and CDR2 SVGEGT. The CDR3 loop spans 17 amino acids. The CDR3, as DNA: TGTGCCACCTACCGACCGGGACTAGCGGGACTCACAGATACGCAGTATTTT. Translating it yields CATYRPGLAGLTDTQYF.

This clonotype has at least ten counts. The chain links TRBV7-2 to TRBJ2-7; D is ambiguous. This CDR3 comprises 13 residues. CDR1 and CDR2 (germline): SGHTA, FQGNSA. V lost 4 bases to trimming and J lost 6 bases, with 13 bases between them. The CDR3 protein is CASSSVMGGEQYF. CDR3 sequence (DNA): TGTGCCAGCAGCTCCGTGATGGGCGGCGAGCAGTACTTC.

This clonotype was seen ten or more times. The CDR3 sequence is CASSLPSGSSDEQFF. CDR3 bases: TGTGCCAGCAGCTTGCCTAGCGGGAGCAGCGATGAGCAGTTCTTC. V is TRBV5-6 and J is TRBJ2-1; 10 bases line up with TRBD2. Losses at the gene ends were 1 base for V and 8 bases for J; bases not matched to a gene: 6. CDR1 and CDR2 from the germline V gene are SGHDT and YYEEEE. CDR3 length: 15 residues.

This clonotype was observed at least ten times. V usage is TRBV5-1 and J usage is TRBJ2-5; 8 bases agree with TRBD1. Trimming removed 5 bases from V and 4 bases from J; junction bases left unmatched: 7. Germline values: CDR1 SGHRS, CDR2 YFSETQ. The CDR3 is 14 residues long. The CDR3 sequence: CASRPGTGAETQYF. CDR3 in DNA: TGCGCCAGCAGACCTGGGACAGGCGCAGAGACCCAGTACTTC.

The chain combines TRBV18 with TRBJ2-2; D gene unclear. The CDR3 extends over 16 amino acids. V was clipped by 3 bases and J by 2 bases, with 13 bases between them. Per germline, CDR1 KGHSH and CDR2 LQKENI. The CDR3 region is CASSPVFGINTGELFF. CDR3 in DNA: TGTGCCAGCTCACCGGTCTTTGGGATTAACACCGGGGAGCTGTTTTTT. The complete variable domain, with remaining parts taken from reference TRBV18 and TRBJ2-2, reads NAGVMQNPRHLVRRRGQEARLRCSPMKGHSHVYWYRQLPEEGLKFMVYLQKENIIDESGMPKERFSAEFPKEGPSILRIQQVVRGDSAAYFCASSPVFGINTGELFFGEGSRLTVL.

This clonotype was seen ten or more times. The rearrangement links TRBV20-1 to TRBJ1-5; 9 nucleotides agree with TRBD1. Unmatched junction bases numbered 9, after V lost 6 bases and J lost 3 bases. Per the germline V gene, CDR1 is DFQATT and CDR2 is SNEGSKA (reference sequence). This CDR3 has 15 amino acids. CDR3 protein: CSASGTGSFNQPQHF. The CDR3 DNA is TGCAGTGCCTCCGGGACAGGGTCGTTCAATCAGCCCCAGCATTTT.

This clonotype was seen at least ten times. The V call is TRBV7-3, the J call TRBJ2-7, with TRBD2 identical over 9 bases. The V segment lost 1 base and the J segment 0 bases; nucleotides outside the gene matches: 4. CDR1 and CDR2 from the germline V gene are SGHTA and FQGTGA. The CDR3 runs 16 residues. The CDR3, as DNA: TGTGCCAGCAGCTTAAGGAGCGGGAGGTACTCCTACGAGCAGTACTTC. It codes for CASSLRSGRYSYEQYF.

This clonotype was counted a few times. Since a much larger clone is just one base distant, this may be a read error. The chain has TRBV24-1 and TRBJ2-7; D is unresolved. CDR3 length: 12 amino acids. Trimming took off 8 bases at V and 7 bases at J, with 14 bases between the two ends. Germline values: CDR1 KGHDR, CDR2 SFDVKD. CDR3 in DNA: TGTGCCACCATTGGCGGAGATACGGAGCAGTACTTC. Protein: CATIGGDTEQYF.

This clonotype was counted at least ten times. The chain uses TRBV15 and TRBJ2-7, with D perhaps given as TRBD1 or TRBD2 (5 bases each). The germline CDR1 and CDR2 sequences are LNHNV and YYDKDF (reference sequence). Trimming removed 1 base from V and 5 bases from J, with 15 bases in between. This CDR3 contains 15 residues. The CDR3 here is CATSRGARGSDEQYV. CDR3 bases: TGTGCCACCAGCAGAGGGGCAAGGGGTAGCGACGAGCAGTACGTC.

Ten or more counts support this clonotype. V and J are TRBV6-5 and TRBJ2-7; D may be TRBD1 (5 bases). This CDR3 has 14 amino acids. CDR1 and CDR2 (germline): MNHEY, SVGAGI. Deletions cut 1 base from V and 2 bases from J, with 9 bases between. CDR3 region: CASSYLGAPYEQYF. CDR3 bases: TGTGCCAGCAGTTACTTAGGGGCACCCTACGAGCAGTACTTC.

Ten or more counts support this clonotype. The chain links TRBV5-1 to TRBJ2-7; TRBD2 is a possible D gene (6 bases). This CDR3 has 12 amino acids. V dropped 4 bases and J dropped 3 bases, with 8 bases sitting between them. Germline loops: CDR1 SGHRS, CDR2 YFSETQ. CDR3 sequence reads: CASSGGLYEQYF. The DNA for the CDR3 is TGCGCCAGCAGCGGGGGACTCTACGAGCAGTACTTC.

This clonotype appeared many times. V is TRBV9 and J is TRBJ2-1; 8 bases agree with TRBD2. After removal of 3 bases from V and 7 bases from J, the junction contained 3 bases not matched to a gene. There are 13 residues in the CDR3. Germline V gene data show CDR1 as SGDLS and CDR2 as YYNGEE. CDR3 in amino acids: CASSAPGGNEQFF. The CDR3 nucleotides are TGTGCCAGCAGCGCCCCGGGAGGGAATGAGCAGTTCTTC.

This clonotype was counted ten times or more. This chain links TRBV21-1 with TRBJ1-5. TRBV21-1 is a pseudogene segment. The CDR3 extends over 14 amino acids. CDR3 nucleotide sequence: TGTGCCAGCACCGATCTAATTGAGATTCAGCCCCAGCATTTT. Amino acids: CASTDLIEIQPQHF.

This clonotype was observed many times. The chain joins TRBV29-1 to TRBJ2-2, with D possibly matching TRBD2 (5 bases). Trimming took off 7 bases at V and 4 bases at J, with 7 bases between the two ends. The CDR3 loop spans 11 amino acids. Germline CDR1 reads SQVTM; CDR2 reads ANQGSEA. CDR3 nucleotides: TGCAGCGGGCGGGCCACCGGGGAGCTGTTTTTT. Amino acid sequence: CSGRATGELFF.

This clonotype showed up many times. The rearrangement uses TRBV7-2 and TRBJ2-3; 8 positions match TRBD2. V was clipped by 5 bases and J by 1 base; unmatched bases: 11. From germline, CDR1 is SGHTA and CDR2 FQGNSA. The CDR3 consists of 17 residues. CDR3: CASSPTSGNYRTDTQYF. CDR3 coding DNA: TGTGCCAGCAGCCCAACTAGCGGAAATTACCGCACAGATACGCAGTATTTT.

Many counts were recorded for this clonotype. The chain employs TRBV28 and TRBJ2-3, with D maybe TRBD2 (5 bases). V lost 5 bases to trimming and J lost 2 bases, with 8 bases between them. The CDR3 has 13 amino acids. Germline V CDR1 and CDR2: MDHEN, SYDVKM. In DNA, the CDR3 is TGTGCCAGCAGTCGGAGGCCCACAGATACGCAGTATTTT. It codes for CASSRRPTDTQYF. Full variable domain (remainder filled in from reference TRBV28 and TRBJ2-3): DVKVTQSSRYLVKRTGEKVFLECVQDMDHENMFWYRQDPGLGLRLIYFSYDVKMKEKGDIPEGYSVSREKKERFSLILESASTNQTSMYLCASSRRPTDTQYFGPGTRLTVL.

At least ten counts were recorded for this clonotype. The chain is built from TRBV10-3 and TRBJ1-4, with 7 bases aligning to TRBD1. Trimming removed 0 bases from V and 10 bases from J; junction bases left unmatched: 5. Germline V gene data show CDR1 as ENHRY and CDR2 as SYGVKD. The CDR3 extends over 14 amino acids. In DNA, the CDR3 is TGTGCCATCAGTGAGTCGACAGGGTTTCGAAAACTGTTTTTT. The encoded protein is CAISESTGFRKLFF.

This clonotype was counted a few times. V gene TRBV7-6 combines with J gene TRBJ2-5, with 9 bases aligning to TRBD2. CDR1 is SGHVS, CDR2 FNYEAQ, per germline. With 11 bases clipped from V and 5 bases from J, the junction kept 12 bases outside the gene matches. There are 14 residues in the CDR3. The CDR3 reads CAGSNSGSGETQYF. CDR3 nucleotide sequence: TGTGCCGGGTCGAATAGCGGGAGTGGTGAGACCCAGTACTTC.

This clonotype showed up many times. This sequence joins TRBV20-1 and TRBJ1-1; no firm D call. The length of the CDR3 is 13 residues. Trimming removed 3 bases at V and 0 bases at J, with 8 bases between. CDR1 and CDR2 (germline): DFQATT, SNEGSKA (reference sequence). In DNA, the CDR3 is TGCAGTGCTAGTAATTTTCTGAACACTGAAGCTTTCTTT. Encoded protein: CSASNFLNTEAFF.

Of note for this clonotype: Being one base from a much bigger clone, this may be a read error. The chain has TRBV7-9 and TRBJ1-4; the D is unclear. Germline-derived CDR1 and CDR2 are SEHNR and FQNEAQ (reference sequence). The CDR3 loop spans 16 amino acids. The CDR3, as DNA: TGTGCCAGCAGCTTAGGGTCAGGACTCTTTAATGAAAAACAGTTTTTT. This translates into CASSLGSGLFNEKQFF.

In its sample, this clonotype was seen a few times. The CDR3 coding sequence is TGTGCCAGCAGAGAAAACAATGAGCAGTTCTTC. It codes for CASRENNEQFF. The J gene is TRBJ2-1, the V gene TRBV25-1; D unresolved. Trimming pared 6 bases from V and 5 bases from J, leaving 5 bases between. The CDR3 is 11 residues long. The germline gives CDR1 MGHDK, CDR2 SYGVNS.

This clonotype was detected ten times or more. The gene calls are TRBV9 and TRBJ2-5; D might be TRBD1 (5 bases). V was shortened by 2 bases and J by 2 bases, with 16 bases between the two germline ends. The germline V gene encodes CDR1 SGDLS and CDR2 YYNGEE. The CDR3 extends over 16 amino acids. CDR3 sequence (DNA): TGTGCCAGCAGCGTCCAAGTGGACAAACCTCAAGAGACCCAGTACTTC. Translation: CASSVQVDKPQETQYF.

This clonotype has just a few counts. The CDR3 nucleotides are TGTGCCAGCAGTTTGGGCTTCCAGAGGGGCAATCAGCCCCAGCATTTT. The encoded protein is CASSLGFQRGNQPQHF. The chain combines TRBV28 with TRBJ1-5; no definite D call. The CDR3 has 16 amino acids. Germline V gene data show CDR1 as MDHEN and CDR2 as SYDVKM. V lost 3 bases, J lost 2 bases, and 14 bases lay in between.

This clonotype was picked up many times. V usage is TRBV6-6 and J usage is TRBJ1-5; D is uncertain. From germline, CDR1 is MNHNY and CDR2 SVGAGI (reference sequence). The CDR3 is made up of 13 amino acids. Trimming stripped 8 bases from V and 1 base from J, with 9 bases between. CDR3 in amino acids: CASGGSSNQPQHF. Written as DNA, the CDR3 is TGTGCCAGCGGTGGTTCCAGCAATCAGCCCCAGCATTTT.